The 30 T cell receptor beta chains reported below all come from one sample, sequenced in a study of T cells after posttransplantation cyclophosphamide. The method was immunoSEQ multiplex PCR; TCRdb's version includes in-frame clones alone and lacks a portion of them. This table holds 32,000 or so clones, 80% to 90% found once. The sequenced sample consisted of PBMCs. Receptor source: a middle-aged woman with a blood cancer, CMV-positive, and with a related stem cell donor.

The rearrangement links TRBV6-6 to TRBJ2-7; TRBD1 matches at 7 bases. After removal of 0 bases from V and 3 bases from J, the junction contained 8 bases not matched to a gene. Per germline, CDR1 MNHNY and CDR2 SVGAGI (reference sequence). This CDR3 is 16 amino acids long. CDR3 protein: CASSYSKWSGGYEQYF. The CDR3 DNA sequence: TGTGCCAGCAGTTACTCGAAATGGTCAGGGGGCTACGAGCAGTACTTC.

V usage is TRBV9 and J usage is TRBJ2-6; 9 positions match TRBD1. The length of the CDR3 is 17 residues. CDR1 and CDR2 from the germline V gene are SGDLS and YYNGEE. The junction had 8 bases not matched to a gene; V was cut back by 3 bases and J by 4 bases. In DNA form, the CDR3 reads TGTGCCAGCAGCGGACGGGACAGGGTTTCAGGGGCCAACGTCCTGACTTTC. Amino acid sequence: CASSGRDRVSGANVLTF.

In the case of this clone: The same CDR3 arises from other DNA sequences in this sample as well. The DNA of the CDR3 is TGTGCCAGCAGCTTCGACAGGGTTTCACCCCTCCACTTT. This translates into CASSFDRVSPLHF. The rearrangement joins TRBV11-3 to TRBJ1-6; 7 bases agree with TRBD1. Germline values: CDR1 SGHNT, CDR2 YENEEA. With 3 bases clipped from V and 9 bases from J, the junction kept 2 bases outside the gene matches. The CDR3 length is 13 residues.

CDR3 bases: TGTGCCAGCAGCGCGGGGGCCTTAGGTTCACCCCTCCACTTT. Amino acids: CASSAGALGSPLHF. The rearrangement links TRBV5-5 to TRBJ1-6, with TRBD1 as a possible D gene (6 bases). This CDR3 is 14 amino acids long. Trimming removed 4 bases from V and 9 bases from J, with 14 bases in between. Per the germline V gene, CDR1 is SGHKS and CDR2 is YYEKEE (reference sequence).

The V gene is TRBV21-1, the J gene TRBJ1-1. TRBV21-1 counts as a pseudogene. CDR3 length: 15 residues. The CDR3 sequence is CASSKSREDDTEAFF. CDR3 sequence (DNA): TGTGCCAGCAGCAAGAGCCGGGAGGACGACACTGAAGCTTTCTTT.

V and J are TRBV2 and TRBJ2-2; 9 bases match TRBD2. Trimming removed 5 bases from V and 1 base from J; junction bases left unmatched: 5. The CDR3 has 16 residues. Per the germline V gene, CDR1 is SNHLY and CDR2 is FYNNEI. For the CDR3, the DNA is TGTGCCAGCAGTCGCGGACTAGCGCTGAACACCGGGGAGCTGTTTTTT. This codes for CASSRGLALNTGELFF.

This clone was observed a single time. The J gene is TRBJ1-2, the V gene TRBV12-5; D gene uncertain. The CDR3 extends over 13 amino acids. Looked up from germline, CDR1 is LGHNT and CDR2 is FRNRAP. Trimming removed 2 bases at V and 4 bases at J, with 8 bases between. The CDR3 nucleotides read TGTGCTAGTGGTTTGTCAGGCAGCTATGGCTACACCTTC. Its protein product is CASGLSGSYGYTF.

This chain links TRBV19 with TRBJ1-5, with a tentative D call TRBD1 (5 bases). The V end lost 6 bases, the J end lost 6 bases, and 18 bases lay between the germline ends. The CDR3 consists of 15 residues. Germline V lookup: CDR1 LNHDA, CDR2 SQIVND (reference sequence). The CDR3 region has the DNA TGTGCCAGTAGCCCTGGACACAATCAAGGTCAGCCCCAGCATTTT. It codes for CASSPGHNQGQPQHF. Full variable domain (outside the CDR3, taken from reference TRBV19 and TRBJ1-5): DGGITQSPKYLFRKEGQNVTLSCEQNLNHDAMYWYRQDPGQGLRLIYYSQIVNDFQKGDIAEGYSVSREKKESFPLTVTSAQKNPTAFYLCASSPGHNQGQPQHFGDGTRLSIL.

The chain couples TRBV19 to TRBJ1-4, with 10 nucleotides matching TRBD1. CDR1 is LNHDA, CDR2 SQIVND, per germline (reference sequence). Trimming cost V 6 bases and J 7 bases; bases outside gene matches: 5. The CDR3 consists of 14 residues. The CDR3 region has the DNA TGTGCCAGTAGGGACAGGGGGAATACTGAAAAACTGTTTTTT. This gives the protein CASRDRGNTEKLFF. Variable domain in full (rest from reference TRBV19 and TRBJ1-4): DGGITQSPKYLFRKEGQNVTLSCEQNLNHDAMYWYRQDPGQGLRLIYYSQIVNDFQKGDIAEGYSVSREKKESFPLTVTSAQKNPTAFYLCASRDRGNTEKLFFGSGTQLSVL.

The chain joins TRBV2 to TRBJ2-7; 7 nucleotides agree with TRBD1. This CDR3 is 15 amino acids long. Germline CDR1 reads SNHLY; CDR2 reads FYNNEI. V trimming: 8 bases; J trimming: 3 bases; junction bases outside the gene matches: 13. CDR3 in amino acids: CASYQGDRFLYEQYF. The DNA for the CDR3 is TGTGCCAGCTACCAAGGGGACAGATTCCTCTACGAGCAGTACTTC.

The V and J genes are TRBV13 and TRBJ2-7; 12 bases are shared with TRBD1. Germline loops: CDR1 PRHDT, CDR2 FYEKMQ (reference sequence). The CDR3 spans 14 residues. V shed 6 bases and J 7 bases; nucleotides not matched to a gene: 7. The CDR3 sequence is CASRPAGQGAEQYF. CDR3 nucleotides: TGTGCCAGCAGACCCGCGGGACAGGGGGCTGAGCAGTACTTC. Full variable domain (remainder filled in from reference TRBV13 and TRBJ2-7): AAGVIQSPRHLIKEKRETATLKCYPIPRHDTVYWYQQGPGQDPQFLISFYEKMQSDKGSIPDRFSAQQFSDYHSELNMSSLELGDSALYFCASRPAGQGAEQYFGPGTRLTVT.

The chain carries TRBV5-1 and TRBJ1-6; D not certain. From germline, CDR1 is SGHRS and CDR2 YFSETQ. V dropped 4 bases and J dropped 1 base, with 15 bases sitting between them. The CDR3 has 17 residues. The CDR3 DNA is TGCGCCAGCAGCCAGACTTCTTCGGGGTCCTATAATTCACCCCTCCACTTT. It encodes CASSQTSSGSYNSPLHF.

The rearrangement uses TRBV6-1 and TRBJ2-5, with 11 bases identical to TRBD2. V lost 4 bases to trimming and J lost 5 bases; unmatched junction nucleotides: 0. Germline-derived CDR1 and CDR2 are MNHNS and SASEGT. The CDR3 sequence is 13 residues long. The CDR3 reads CASSGTSGETQYF. CDR3 DNA sequence: TGTGCCAGCAGTGGGACTAGCGGGGAGACCCAGTACTTC.

This chain uses TRBV5-6 with TRBJ2-3; perhaps TRBD1 as D (5 bases). Per germline, CDR1 SGHDT and CDR2 YYEEEE. The CDR3 extends over 15 amino acids. Trimming cost V 6 bases and J 5 bases, with 19 bases left between them. The chain's CDR3 is CASTQTVPTRDTQYF. The CDR3 DNA reads TGTGCCAGCACCCAGACAGTCCCCACCCGAGATACGCAGTATTTT.

The chain combines TRBV4-1 with TRBJ2-7, with 11 bases identical to TRBD2. V shed 4 bases and J 2 bases; nucleotides not matched to a gene: 4. The germline V gene has CDR1 MGHRA and CDR2 YSYEKL. This CDR3 has 15 residues. The CDR3 coding sequence is TGCGCCAGCAGCCGGGGACTAGCGGCTCCCTACGAGCAGTACTTC. Translating it yields CASSRGLAAPYEQYF.

The rearrangement uses TRBV12-5 and TRBJ1-6; D remains unclear. CDR3 length: 14 residues. Looked up from germline, CDR1 is LGHNT and CDR2 is FRNRAP. With 2 bases removed from V and 10 bases from J, the gap between germline ends came to 12 bases. CDR3 region: CASGLWSPRSPLHF. The CDR3 nucleotides are TGTGCTAGTGGTTTGTGGAGCCCGAGGTCACCCCTCCACTTT.

The chain uses TRBV6-6 and TRBJ1-1; 7 nucleotides align to TRBD1. CDR3 size: 13 residues. In germline, CDR1 is MNHNY, CDR2 SVGAGI (reference sequence). The V gene end was trimmed by 6 bases and the J gene end by 3 bases; junction bases not matched to a gene: 4. This CDR3 reads CASRPGTDTEAFF. In DNA form, the CDR3 reads TGTGCCAGCAGACCCGGGACAGACACTGAAGCTTTCTTT.

The chain couples TRBV14 to TRBJ2-3, with 9 bases that match TRBD2. The CDR3 is 17 residues long. CDR1 and CDR2 (germline): SGHDN, FVKESK. V shed 1 base and J 0 bases; nucleotides not matched to a gene: 5. The CDR3 bases are TGTGCCAGCAGCCAAGTTTTAGCGGGGGTGAGCACAGATACGCAGTATTTT. Amino acid sequence: CASSQVLAGVSTDTQYF.

This clone was observed once. V gene TRBV5-1 combines with J gene TRBJ2-1, with 10 bases fitting TRBD2. CDR1 is SGHRS, CDR2 YFSETQ, per germline. The CDR3 runs to 14 residues. The junction had 2 bases not matched to a gene; V was cut back by 4 bases and J by 4 bases. CDR3 DNA: TGCGCCAGCAGCGGTAGCGGGGGGTACAATGAGCAGTTCTTC. Encoded protein: CASSGSGGYNEQFF.

This clone turned up a few times. The chain couples TRBV6-5 to TRBJ2-1; 7 nucleotides align to TRBD1. This CDR3 comprises 13 residues. The trim removed 5 bases at V and 3 bases at J, leaving 1 base unmatched. Germline V lookup: CDR1 MNHEY, CDR2 SVGAGI. This CDR3 reads CASSRDSYNEQFF. DNA for the CDR3: TGTGCCAGCAGTCGGGACAGCTACAATGAGCAGTTCTTC.

DNA for the CDR3: TGTGCCAGCAGCTTAAGGGGCCTCACAGATACGCAGTATTTT. It specifies CASSLRGLTDTQYF. J is TRBJ2-3 and V is TRBV7-2, with D tentatively TRBD1 (5 bases). Deletions cut 2 bases from V and 2 bases from J, with 8 bases between. Germline V gives CDR1 SGHTA, CDR2 FQGNSA. This CDR3 region has 14 residues.

The chain uses TRBV11-2 and TRBJ1-2, with 8 bases aligning to TRBD1. There are 16 residues in the CDR3. Germline V gene lookup returns CDR1 SGHAT and CDR2 FQNNGV. V was pared by 1 base and J by 6 bases, with 10 bases of the junction left unmatched. In DNA, the CDR3 is TGTGCCAGCAGCTTAGGTCGGGACAGGACCATAGATGGCTACACCTTC. Amino acid sequence: CASSLGRDRTIDGYTF.

The chain combines TRBV5-6 with TRBJ2-3, with 11 bases fitting TRBD2. The CDR3 length is 19 residues. CDR1 and CDR2 (germline): SGHDT, YYEEEE. Unmatched junction bases numbered 13, after V lost 4 bases and J lost 0 bases. The CDR3 sequence: CASSRGLADRTSSTDTQYF. The DNA for the CDR3 is TGTGCCAGCAGCAGGGGACTAGCGGATCGTACCTCTAGCACAGATACGCAGTATTTT.

V is TRBV4-1 and J is TRBJ1-2; 7 positions agree with TRBD1. Germline V gene lookup returns CDR1 MGHRA and CDR2 YSYEKL. This CDR3 is 17 amino acids long. V trimming: 4 bases; J trimming: 4 bases; junction bases outside the gene matches: 15. The CDR3 loop reads CASSPDRTGAFGYGYTF. CDR3 coding DNA: TGCGCCAGCAGCCCGGACCGGACAGGCGCGTTCGGCTATGGCTACACCTTC.

V gene TRBV14 combines with J gene TRBJ1-1; D call uncertain. Trimming took off 0 bases at V and 1 base at J, with 12 bases between the two ends. The CDR3 is 16 residues long. CDR1 SGHDN and CDR2 FVKESK come from the germline V gene. The CDR3 loop reads CASSQDSWAGNTEAFF. The CDR3 bases are TGTGCCAGCAGCCAAGATTCTTGGGCGGGGAACACTGAAGCTTTCTTT. The complete variable domain, with remaining parts taken from reference TRBV14 and TRBJ1-1, reads EAGVTQFPSHSVIEKGQTVTLRCDPISGHDNLYWYRRVMGKEIKFLLHFVKESKQDESGMPNNRFLAERTGGTYSTLKVQPAELEDSGVYFCASSQDSWAGNTEAFFGQGTRLTVV.

The CDR3 coding sequence is TGTGCCAGCAGCGTGGGAGCGGGGGGAACCTACGAGCAGTACTTC. Protein sequence: CASSVGAGGTYEQYF. This chain uses TRBV11-3 with TRBJ2-5; 9 bases match TRBD2. The J call could be wrong; TRBJ2-7 is a better fit for the DNA end. This CDR3 contains 15 residues. Per germline, CDR1 SGHNT and CDR2 YENEEA.

This CDR3 reads CASSPTGGAYNEQFF. For the CDR3, the DNA is TGTGCCAGCAGCCCGACAGGGGGGGCCTACAATGAGCAGTTCTTC. V usage is TRBV7-9 and J usage is TRBJ2-1, with TRBD1 matching over 9 bases. This CDR3 spans 15 amino acids. Germline CDR1 reads SEHNR; CDR2 reads FQNEAQ (reference sequence). Trimming took 5 bases from V and 2 from J; bases not matched to a gene: 4.

This chain joins TRBV4-1 and TRBJ1-2; the D gene is possibly TRBD1 (5 bases). CDR1 MGHRA and CDR2 YSYEKL come from the germline V gene. V was shortened by 1 base and J by 9 bases, with 12 bases between the two germline ends. This CDR3 comprises 13 residues. In DNA, the CDR3 is TGCGCCAGCAGCCAAGGTCGCAGGGAAAGCTACACCTTC. Protein sequence: CASSQGRRESYTF.

In the case of this clone: Mismatch with germline at one junction end may stem from a read error. This chain connects TRBV10-1 to TRBJ1-3; 7 positions agree with TRBD1. The CDR3 consists of 14 residues. The V gene's germline CDR1 is WNHNN and CDR2 SYGVQD (reference sequence). The CDR3 DNA sequence: TGCGCCAGCAGTCACCCGGGACAGTTTTTTGGGGCCGTTTTT. It encodes CASSHPGQFFGAVF.

V usage is TRBV6-5 and J usage is TRBJ2-3, with D maybe TRBD1 (5 bases). The germline gives CDR1 MNHEY, CDR2 SVGAGI. Trimming removed 5 bases at V and 4 bases at J, with 16 bases between. The CDR3 has 15 residues. CDR3 DNA sequence: TGTGCCAGCAGTCCTCCCGCAGGGCCCCCAGATACGCAGTATTTT. Residues: CASSPPAGPPDTQYF.